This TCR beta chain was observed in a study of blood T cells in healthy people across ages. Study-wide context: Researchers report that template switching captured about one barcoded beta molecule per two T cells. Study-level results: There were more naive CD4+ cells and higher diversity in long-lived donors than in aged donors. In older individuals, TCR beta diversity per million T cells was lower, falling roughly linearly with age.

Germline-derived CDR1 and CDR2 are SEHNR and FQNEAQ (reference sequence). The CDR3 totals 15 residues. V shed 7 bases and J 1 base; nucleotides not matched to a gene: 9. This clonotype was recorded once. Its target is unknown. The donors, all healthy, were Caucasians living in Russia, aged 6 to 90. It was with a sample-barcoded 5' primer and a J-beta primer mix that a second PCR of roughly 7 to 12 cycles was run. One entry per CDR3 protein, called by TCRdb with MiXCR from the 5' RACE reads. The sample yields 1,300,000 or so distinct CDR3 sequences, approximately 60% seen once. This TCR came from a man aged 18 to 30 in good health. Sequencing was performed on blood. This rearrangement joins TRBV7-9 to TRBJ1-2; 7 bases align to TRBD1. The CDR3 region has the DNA TGTGCCAGCACTCACCGGGACAGACTTAACTATGGCTACACCTTC. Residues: CASTHRDRLNYGYTF.